This TCR beta chain derives from a study of regulatory T cells in long-lasting Graves disease. From germline, CDR1 is LGHDT and CDR2 YNNKEL (reference sequence). The CDR3 extends over 22 amino acids. With 1 base clipped from V and 0 bases from J, the junction kept 15 bases outside the gene matches. In building TCR beta libraries, iRepertoire HTBI primers were used together with Arm-PCR of CDR3 regions. TCRdb used MiXCR to reprocess the multiplex PCR reads, holding one entry per CDR3 protein. The sample carries under 450,000 distinct CDR3 sequences, about 20% recorded once. This clonotype was seen more than once but under ten times. Time point defined: persistent/refractory GD, antithyroid drugs over 5 years with positive TRAb. The TCR library used RNA extracted from PBMCs.

The input for sequencing was peripheral blood mononuclear cells (PBMCs), taken when the disease was refractory, from a patient treated with antithyroid drugs. The TCR was taken from a female donor with Graves disease. V is TRBV3-1 and J is TRBJ2-4; 13 bases fit TRBD2. CDR3 protein: CASSQGYSGLAGDNLAKNIQYF. The CDR3 DNA reads TGTGCCAGCAGCCAAGGGTACAGCGGACTAGCGGGAGATAATCTAGCCAAAAACATTCAGTACTTC.